Reported below is one T cell receptor (beta chain). The source of the sample is a study of blood T cell repertoires in COVID-19. Study in general: Whether acute or convalescent, the COVID-19 samples came from the United States, Italy and Spain. Sources were T cells, B-cell-depleted T cells, or PBMCs; the material itself was cDNA or gDNA.

Seattle researchers signed up patients amid active infection and tracked them longitudinally. This CDR3 spans 15 amino acids. Germline V gene lookup returns CDR1 LGHDT and CDR2 YNNKEL (reference sequence). V was shortened by 1 base and J by 0 bases, with 9 bases between the two germline ends. In the original workflow: Nucleated cell counts were estimated from reference gene primer amplification. Here immunoSEQ multiplex PCR was the method, and the copy in TCRdb shows in-frame clones only, minus some. The DNA was the basis for D and trimming; V, J and clone size are from that table. The sample has 130,000 to 150,000 clones; 70% to 90% are singletons.

The sequencing input was peripheral blood. This TCR was recovered from a woman aged 55-69 years with COVID-19, enrolled during active disease. The chain uses TRBV3-1 (or the pseudogene TRBV3-2) and TRBJ1-2; D is ambiguous. In DNA form, the CDR3 reads TGTGCCAGCAGCCAAGGGCGGAGAACTAACTATGGCTACACCTTC. This gives the protein CASSQGRRTNYGYTF.